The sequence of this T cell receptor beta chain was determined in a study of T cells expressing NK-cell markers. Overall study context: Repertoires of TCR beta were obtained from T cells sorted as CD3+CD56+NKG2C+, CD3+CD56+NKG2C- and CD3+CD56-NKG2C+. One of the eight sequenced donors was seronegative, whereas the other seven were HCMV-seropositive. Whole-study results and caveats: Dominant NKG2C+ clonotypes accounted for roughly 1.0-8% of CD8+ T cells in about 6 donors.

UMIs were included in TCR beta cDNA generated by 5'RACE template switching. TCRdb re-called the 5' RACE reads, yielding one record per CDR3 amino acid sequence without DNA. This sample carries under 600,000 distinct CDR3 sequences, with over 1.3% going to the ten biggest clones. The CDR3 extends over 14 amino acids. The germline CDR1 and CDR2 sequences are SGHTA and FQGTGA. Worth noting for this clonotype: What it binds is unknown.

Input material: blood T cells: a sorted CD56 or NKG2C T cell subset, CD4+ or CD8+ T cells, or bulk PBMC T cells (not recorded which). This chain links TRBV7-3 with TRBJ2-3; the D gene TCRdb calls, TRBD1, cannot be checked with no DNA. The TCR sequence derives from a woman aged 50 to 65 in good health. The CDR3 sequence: CASSFRGRPDTQYF.